These 19 T cell receptor beta chains originate from one sample sequenced in a study of OX40 agonist ivuxolimab in advanced cancers. Using immunoSEQ multiplex PCR, the repertoire was profiled, and TCRdb retains in-frame clones only, with some absent. The data contain approximately 80,000 clones, 89% of them singletons. The sample in question was CD4+ or CD8+ T cells sorted from blood, obtained in a trial of the OX40 agonist ivuxolimab. Every receptor here comes from an adult with an advanced solid tumor such as melanoma, head and neck, liver or kidney cancer.

This clone was picked up one time. The chain is built from TRBV2 and TRBJ1-5, with D hard to call. The CDR3 runs to 13 residues. The V end lost 1 base, the J end lost 7 bases, and 8 bases lay between the germline ends. CDR1 is SNHLY, CDR2 FYNNEI, per germline. The CDR3 nucleotides are TGTGCCAGCAGTGAAGGGGTAGGGCAGCCCCAGCATTTT. Translation: CASSEGVGQPQHF.

J is TRBJ1-3 and V is TRBV5-4; D might be TRBD1 (6 bases). The CDR3 loop spans 14 amino acids. With 4 bases removed from V and 9 bases from J, the gap between germline ends came to 17 bases. From germline, CDR1 is SGHNT and CDR2 YYREEE (reference sequence). For the CDR3, the DNA is TGTGCCAGCAGCCTCCCCGGGACACCTCTCACCATATATTTT. Amino acids: CASSLPGTPLTIYF.

The rearrangement joins TRBV5-4 to TRBJ2-5; D unclear. Germline CDR1 is SGHNT and CDR2 is YYREEE (reference sequence). There are 14 residues in the CDR3. Trimming left V 0 bases short and J 1 base short, with 7 bases between. The CDR3 is CASSLDDRQETQYF. CDR3 coding DNA: TGTGCCAGCAGCTTGGATGACCGCCAAGAGACCCAGTACTTC.

The V and J genes are TRBV6-6 and TRBJ2-2, with unresolved D. V lost 4 bases to trimming and J lost 8 bases, with 17 bases between them. This CDR3 is built from 15 residues. CDR1 is MNHNY and CDR2 is SVGAGI in the germline V gene (reference sequence). The CDR3 loop reads CASSFSSVRPGELFF. The DNA for the CDR3 is TGTGCCAGCAGTTTCAGTTCGGTTAGGCCTGGGGAGCTGTTTTTT.

The chain joins TRBV11-2 to TRBJ1-2, with D unclear. Per germline, CDR1 SGHAT and CDR2 FQNNGV. The CDR3 extends over 13 amino acids. V lost 9 bases and J 8 bases, leaving 19 bases between the germline ends. CDR3 residues: CASGRRVDEGYTF. The CDR3 region has the DNA TGTGCCAGTGGGAGAAGGGTAGATGAGGGCTACACCTTC. Using reference TRBV11-2 and TRBJ1-2 for the parts outside the CDR3, the full variable domain is EAGVAQSPRYKIIEKRQSVAFWCNPISGHATLYWYQQILGQGPKLLIQFQNNGVVDDSQLPKDRFSAERLKGVDSTLKIQPAKLEDSAVYLCASGRRVDEGYTFGSGTRLTVV.

The sample holds one count of this clone. The CDR3 loop reads CASSLVPTDNYGYTF. The CDR3 nucleotides are TGTGCCAGCAGCTTAGTCCCGACAGACAACTATGGCTACACCTTC. The chain has TRBV7-2 and TRBJ1-2; maybe TRBD1 (5 bases). There are 15 residues in the CDR3. The V end lost 1 base, the J end lost 2 bases, and 11 bases lay between the germline ends. Germline V gene data show CDR1 as SGHTA and CDR2 as FQGNSA. Drawing the rest from reference TRBV7-2 and TRBJ1-2, the complete variable domain is GAGVSQSPSNKVTEKGKDVELRCDPISGHTALYWYRQSLGQGLEFLIYFQGNSAPDKSGLPSDRFSAERTGGSVSTLTIQRTQQEDSAVYLCASSLVPTDNYGYTFGSGTRLTVV.

This chain uses TRBV7-9 with TRBJ2-7, with 13 bases that match TRBD2. The CDR3 is 14 residues long. V dropped 1 base and J dropped 7; count of bases not matched to a gene: 1. Germline V gene lookup returns CDR1 SEHNR and CDR2 FQNEAQ (reference sequence). This CDR3 is CASSLGGLAGEQYF. As DNA, the CDR3 is TGTGCCAGCAGCTTAGGGGGACTAGCGGGGGAGCAGTACTTC. The full variable domain, completed using reference TRBV7-9 and TRBJ2-7, is DTGVSQNPRHKITKRGQNVTFRCDPISEHNRLYWYRQTLGQGPEFLTYFQNEAQLEKSRLLSDRFSAERPKGSFSTLEIQRTEQGDSAMYLCASSLGGLAGEQYFGPGTRLTVT.

The chain carries TRBV7-2 and TRBJ1-1, with D uncertain. The CDR3 runs to 15 residues. V lost 1 base, J lost 0 bases, and 9 bases lay in between. CDR1 and CDR2 from the germline V gene are SGHTA and FQGNSA. The CDR3 region has the DNA TGTGCCAGCAGCTTAGTTCCTCTTCTGAACACTGAAGCTTTCTTT. The encoded protein is CASSLVPLLNTEAFF.

V gene TRBV6-5 combines with J gene TRBJ2-3; D might be TRBD2 (6 bases). CDR3 size: 15 residues. Germline CDR1 is MNHEY and CDR2 is SVGAGI. V dropped 2 bases and J dropped 6 bases, with 15 bases sitting between them. This CDR3 is CASSYQASVADTQYF. The CDR3 region has the DNA TGTGCCAGCAGTTACCAGGCTAGCGTGGCCGATACGCAGTATTTT.

This clone occurred a few times. The rearrangement links TRBV29-1 to TRBJ1-1; no definite D call. The ends were cut back, 8 bases at V and 1 base at J, with 8 bases in the middle. The CDR3 spans 11 residues. Germline V gene data show CDR1 as SQVTM and CDR2 as ANQGSEA. The CDR3 region is CSLSKNTEAFF. Written as DNA, the CDR3 is TGCAGCTTGTCTAAGAACACTGAAGCTTTCTTT.

The V call is TRBV7-8, the J call TRBJ1-2; D gene ambiguous. CDR3 length equals 15 residues. The germline V gene encodes CDR1 SGHVS and CDR2 FQNEAQ. The V and J ends lost 4 bases and 4 bases respectively, with 16 bases between them. Here the CDR3 DNA reads TGTGCCAGCAGCTCCTCCATCGTCGGGGTCTATGGCTACACCTTC. Encoded protein: CASSSSIVGVYGYTF.

The chain carries TRBV28 and TRBJ2-7; the D gene is possibly TRBD1 (5 bases). The CDR3 has 14 residues. Germline CDR1 is MDHEN and CDR2 is SYDVKM. V was cut by 1 base and J by 2 bases, with 9 bases left in between. CDR3 region: CASSLSRGAYEQYV. CDR3 in DNA: TGTGCCAGCAGTTTATCAAGGGGTGCCTACGAGCAGTACGTC.

The V gene is TRBV7-3, the J gene TRBJ2-3; D call uncertain. From germline, CDR1 is SGHTA and CDR2 FQGTGA. The CDR3 runs 15 residues. V was cut by 2 bases and J by 2 bases, with 11 bases left in between. CDR3 amino acids: CASSLLGSYTDTQYF. Here the CDR3 DNA reads TGTGCCAGCAGCTTATTGGGCTCTTACACAGATACGCAGTATTTT.

The rearrangement uses TRBV9 and TRBJ1-2; D is ambiguous. Trimming cost V 3 bases and J 4 bases, with 7 bases left between them. The germline V gene encodes CDR1 SGDLS and CDR2 YYNGEE. This CDR3 has 12 residues. This CDR3 is CASSASLYGYTF. The CDR3 nucleotides read TGTGCCAGCAGCGCGAGCCTCTATGGCTACACCTTC.

The chain employs TRBV29-1 and TRBJ2-7, with D perhaps matching TRBD1 (6 bases). The CDR3 extends over 12 amino acids. From germline, CDR1 is SQVTM and CDR2 ANQGSEA. The V end lost 4 bases, the J end lost 2 bases, and 9 bases lay between the germline ends. For the CDR3, the DNA is TGCAGCGTTGCACAGGGAACCTACGAGCAGTACTTC. As protein: CSVAQGTYEQYF.

The rearrangement links TRBV18 to TRBJ1-4; possibly TRBD1 for D (6 bases). Germline V gene data show CDR1 as KGHSH and CDR2 as LQKENI. The CDR3 is made up of 14 amino acids. Deletions cut 5 bases from V and 5 bases from J, with 12 bases between. The CDR3 region has the DNA TGTGCCAGCTCAAGGGGGGCTGGGAATGAAAAACTGTTTTTT. Its translation is CASSRGAGNEKLFF. Combining the CDR3 with reference TRBV18 and TRBJ1-4 gives the whole variable domain NAGVMQNPRHLVRRRGQEARLRCSPMKGHSHVYWYRQLPEEGLKFMVYLQKENIIDESGMPKERFSAEFPKEGPSILRIQQVVRGDSAAYFCASSRGAGNEKLFFGSGTQLSVL.

The chain uses TRBV5-1 and TRBJ1-2, with D unclear. Germline CDR1 and CDR2: SGHRS and YFSETQ. Trimming left V 4 bases short and J 6 bases short, with 10 bases between. The CDR3 consists of 12 residues. DNA of the CDR3: TGCGCCAGCAGCGCGAACATGAATGGCTACACCTTC. It specifies CASSANMNGYTF.

This chain uses TRBV18 with TRBJ2-3; 7 nucleotides line up with TRBD2. This CDR3 is 16 amino acids long. Germline V gene lookup returns CDR1 KGHSH and CDR2 LQKENI. V dropped 0 bases and J dropped 0; count of bases not matched to a gene: 3. In nucleotides, the CDR3 is TGTGCCAGCTCACCACCGGGGGGGATCAGCACAGATACGCAGTATTTT. Amino acids: CASSPPGGISTDTQYF.

The chain joins TRBV27 to TRBJ2-7; possible D gene TRBD1, 6 bases. The CDR3 is 14 residues long. Trimming took 6 bases from V and 6 from J, leaving 18 bases between them. Per germline, CDR1 MNHEY and CDR2 SMNVEV (reference sequence). Written as DNA, the CDR3 is TGTGCCAGCAGACCCAACCAGGGGTCAAGCGAGCAGTACTTC. Protein sequence: CASRPNQGSSEQYF.